This TCR beta chain was identified during a study of control samples from healthy donors and cancer patients. Only in-frame clones appear in the TCRdb table, and some are missing; sequencing was by immunoSEQ multiplex PCR. The sample consists of about 140,000 clones, around nine tenths of them appearing once. This sequence was found in a man aged 30 to 45 in good health. Sample: blood.

The CDR3 protein is CASKIRDGLYEQYF. The CDR3 DNA is TGTGCCAGCAAGATCCGGGACGGCTTATACGAGCAGTACTTC. The V and J genes are TRBV5-4 and TRBJ2-7, with D perhaps being TRBD1 or TRBD2 (5 bases each). The ends were cut back, 6 bases at V and 4 bases at J, with 17 bases in the middle. CDR1 is SGHNT, CDR2 YYREEE, per germline (reference sequence). This CDR3 is 14 amino acids long.